This T cell receptor (beta chain) emerged from a study of Graves' ophthalmopathy and Graves' hyperthyroidism. The table lists this clonotype with a count of one. Its specificity is unknown. By definition, stable hyperthyroidism involved no ophthalmopathy within 18 months of follow-up. Serum thyroxine and TRAb, along with clinical symptoms, thyroid ultrasound and orbital computed tomography, were what diagnosis relied on. The PBMCs originated from over 9 ml of fresh peripheral blood. Whole-study results and caveats: A majority of expanded thyroid clonotypes exceeding 0.001 frequency were likewise present in blood.

RNA transcripts served as template for amplifying TCR beta CDR3 sequences. RT-PCR in the first round used HTBI primers; a second-round multiplex PCR followed. MiXCR was run by TCRdb on the multiplex PCR reads, yielding one entry per CDR3 protein. The top ten clones hold approximately 7% of a sample with 500,000 to 700,000 distinct CDR3 sequences, about 24% of them seen once. This receptor was identified in a woman aged 18-35 years with stable Graves' hyperthyroidism. Some clones in this sample may be carry-over from other donors' samples. The sequenced sample was peripheral blood.

The CDR3 coding sequence is TGTGCCAGCAGACTAGGGAAGAGCGAGCAGTACTTC. Encoded protein: CASRLGKSEQYF. V and J are TRBV12-3 or TRBV12-4 and TRBJ2-7, with D maybe TRBD2 (5 bases). This CDR3 contains 12 residues. Trimming took 6 bases from V and 6 from J, leaving 12 bases between them.